This T cell receptor beta chain was captured by sequencing in a study of blood T cell repertoires in COVID-19. Turning to the study itself: Samples came from the United States, Italy and Spain, spanning acute and convalescent COVID-19. T cells, B-cell-depleted T cells, or PBMCs provided the cDNA or gDNA that served as material.

In the study's own analysis: Nucleated cell number was recorded as an estimate derived from reference gene primer amplification. The data were produced by immunoSEQ multiplex PCR, yet TCRdb's version contains in-frame clones alone and is incomplete. From that table come the V and J calls and clone size; the DNA was used to work out D and trimming. Among approximately 190,000 clones listed, roughly 87% were seen once. The CDR3 extends over 14 amino acids. The genes are TRBV21-1 and TRBJ1-5; TRBD1, the D gene given by the table, was not confirmed from the DNA. TRBV21-1 is a known pseudogene. This sequence was found in a woman aged 40 to 49 with acute or convalescent COVID-19. Sample: peripheral blood. The CDR3 coding sequence is TGTGCCAGCAGGGAACAGGGAAGCGATCAGCCCCAGCATTTT. It yields the protein CASREQGSDQPQHF.